What follows are 28 T cell receptor beta chains derived from one specimen sequenced in a study of T cells after yellow fever vaccination. TCRdb itself ran the 5' RACE reads through MiXCR, one entry per CDR3 protein. Of 50,000 or so distinct CDR3 sequences in the sample, around 6.7% were seen once. Sample: CD8+ T cells not binding an NS4B(214-222) dextramer, sorted from PBMCs, taken around 45 days after the first yellow fever vaccination. These receptor sequences come from a man in his late teens or twenties who received the YFV17D yellow fever vaccine.

There are many counts of this clonotype. CDR3 amino acids: CASSSGQGSYEQYV. CDR3 in DNA: TGTGCCAGCAGCTCGGGACAGGGCAGCTACGAGCAGTACGTC. The J gene is TRBJ2-7, the V gene TRBV11-2, with 9 nucleotides matching TRBD1. Germline trimming cut 4 bases from V and 3 bases from J; bases unmatched to any gene: 4. The V gene's germline CDR1 is SGHAT and CDR2 FQNNGV. This CDR3 spans 14 amino acids.

The J gene is TRBJ2-5, the V gene TRBV7-8; D is perhaps TRBD1 (6 bases). The V end was cut by 5 bases, the J end by 5 bases, with 24 bases between. This CDR3 comprises 17 residues. Germline CDR1 and CDR2: SGHVS and FQNEAQ. CDR3 loop: CASSPLRSGTRHETQYF. The CDR3 nucleotides read TGTGCCAGCAGCCCCCTGCGCTCCGGGACAAGGCATGAGACCCAGTACTTC.

This clonotype was counted between two and nine times. The chain uses TRBV7-9 and TRBJ1-1; D remains unclear. This CDR3 has 12 amino acids. CDR1 SEHNR and CDR2 FQNEAQ come from the germline V gene (reference sequence). Trimming cost V 1 base and J 13 bases, with 13 bases left between them. The chain's CDR3 is CASSLDPLVVFF. CDR3 sequence (DNA): TGTGCCAGCAGCTTAGATCCCTTAGTGGTTTTCTTT.

This clonotype was detected ten times or more. J is TRBJ2-1 and V is TRBV6-6, with 8 positions matching TRBD2. After removal of 7 bases from V and 15 bases from J, the junction contained 8 bases not matched to a gene. This CDR3 has 11 amino acids. Germline CDR1 reads MNHNY; CDR2 reads SVGAGI (reference sequence). The CDR3 DNA is TGTGCCAGCATGAACGGGGGGGGACGGTTCTTC. Its translation is CASMNGGGRFF.

V usage is TRBV6-1 and J usage is TRBJ2-3; D uncertain. V was trimmed by 5 bases and J by 3 bases, leaving 9 bases between them. This CDR3 is 13 amino acids long. Per germline, CDR1 MNHNS and CDR2 SASEGT. This chain's CDR3 is CASSPRGTDTQYF. As DNA, the CDR3 is TGTGCCAGCAGTCCCCGTGGGACAGATACGCAGTATTTT.

Many counts were recorded for this clonotype. The J gene is TRBJ1-1, the V gene TRBV29-1; possible D gene TRBD1, 6 bases. Per the germline V gene, CDR1 is SQVTM and CDR2 is ANQGSEA. The V gene lost 7 bases and the J gene lost 3 bases, with 15 bases spanning the gap. The CDR3 is 13 residues long. The CDR3 region has the DNA TGCAGCGCCTACAGGGTAACCTACACTGAAGCTTTCTTT. Translation gives CSAYRVTYTEAFF. The full variable domain, completed using reference TRBV29-1 and TRBJ1-1, is SAVISQKPSRDICQRGTSLTIQCQVDSQVTMMFWYRQQPGQSLTLIATANQGSEATYESGFVIDKFPISRPNLTFSTLTVSNMSPEDSSIYLCSAYRVTYTEAFFGQGTRLTVV.

This clonotype was observed a handful of times. This chain joins TRBV4-3 and TRBJ2-1; D is perhaps TRBD1 (7 bases). Trimming removed 0 bases at V and 3 bases at J, with 12 bases between. CDR1 and CDR2 from the germline V gene are LGHNA and YSLEER. The CDR3 loop spans 16 amino acids. The DNA for the CDR3 is TGCGCCAGCAGCCAAGATCTCCAGGGGGGCTACAATGAGCAGTTCTTC. As protein: CASSQDLQGGYNEQFF.

The gene calls are TRBV5-5 and TRBJ2-1; D may be TRBD1 or TRBD2 (5 bases each). The CDR3 spans 16 residues. V was shortened by 3 bases and J by 4 bases, with 17 bases between the two germline ends. CDR1 is SGHKS and CDR2 is YYEKEE in the germline V gene (reference sequence). The CDR3 protein is CASSSLGRNLYNEQFF. DNA of the CDR3: TGTGCCAGCAGCTCCCTGGGACGAAATTTGTACAATGAGCAGTTCTTC.

In its sample, this clonotype was seen many times. The chain uses TRBV2 and TRBJ2-1; 11 bases line up with TRBD2. CDR3 length: 14 amino acids. CDR1 and CDR2 from the germline V gene are SNHLY and FYNNEI. The V gene end was trimmed by 9 bases and the J gene end by 7 bases; junction bases not matched to a gene: 8. The CDR3 loop reads CARKTSGGGNEQFF. CDR3 DNA sequence: TGTGCCAGGAAAACTAGCGGGGGAGGAAATGAGCAGTTCTTC.

This clonotype appeared many times. In DNA form, the CDR3 reads TGCAGTGCTAGGGAACAGGGGGTTGGGAATGGCTACACCTTC. Translating it yields CSAREQGVGNGYTF. V and J are TRBV20-1 and TRBJ1-2; TRBD1 matches 8 bases. The CDR3 consists of 14 residues. V lost 3 bases, J lost 6 bases, and 9 bases stayed unmatched. Germline CDR1 and CDR2: DFQATT and SNEGSKA (reference sequence).

The genes are TRBV7-2 and TRBJ2-7; 9 nucleotides agree with TRBD1. The V gene end was trimmed by 5 bases and the J gene end by 2 bases; junction bases not matched to a gene: 4. The CDR3 has 14 amino acids. CDR1 is SGHTA, CDR2 FQGNSA, per germline. The CDR3 sequence: CASSPTGGTYEQYV. The CDR3 DNA sequence: TGTGCCAGCAGCCCGACAGGGGGAACCTACGAGCAGTACGTC.

The CDR3 region is CASSYGWGAGYGYTF. CDR3 bases: TGTGCCAGCAGTTACGGGTGGGGCGCCGGCTATGGCTACACCTTC. V and J are TRBV6-5 and TRBJ1-2; a possible D gene is TRBD1 (5 bases). Germline V gives CDR1 MNHEY, CDR2 SVGAGI. Trimming stripped 2 bases from V and 4 bases from J, with 14 bases between. There are 15 residues in the CDR3.

This clonotype was seen ten or more times. This chain connects TRBV18 to TRBJ2-3; 9 bases align to TRBD1. V lost 4 bases to trimming and J lost 5 bases; unmatched junction nucleotides: 7. In germline, CDR1 is KGHSH, CDR2 LQKENI. This CDR3 has 15 amino acids. CDR3 coding DNA: TGTGCCAGCTCACAATCGGACAGGGGTGAAGATACGCAGTATTTT. Protein sequence: CASSQSDRGEDTQYF.

This sequence joins TRBV27 and TRBJ2-3; D might be TRBD1 (7 bases). Trimming took 6 bases from V and 1 from J, leaving 17 bases between them. CDR3 length: 16 amino acids. CDR1 is MNHEY and CDR2 is SMNVEV in the germline V gene (reference sequence). The CDR3 nucleotides are TGTGCCAGCAGCCCCAGGGGGGTGCGGGGCACAGATACGCAGTATTTT. As protein: CASSPRGVRGTDTQYF.

The V gene is TRBV6-1, the J gene TRBJ1-2; 8 bases align to TRBD1. The CDR3 totals 13 residues. V shed 7 bases and J 8 bases; nucleotides not matched to a gene: 9. The germline V gene encodes CDR1 MNHNS and CDR2 SASEGT. CDR3 nucleotides: TGTGCCAGCATGCGGACAGGGAACGAAGGCTACACCTTC. This sequence encodes CASMRTGNEGYTF.

This clonotype was seen a few times. This chain uses TRBV12-3 or TRBV12-4 with TRBJ1-5, with TRBD1 identical over 7 bases. The junction had 6 bases not matched to a gene; V was cut back by 4 bases and J by 0 bases. The CDR3 sequence is 16 residues long. As DNA, the CDR3 is TGTGCCAGCAGTTCCAGACAGGGTGATAGCAATCAGCCCCAGCATTTT. Translation gives CASSSRQGDSNQPQHF.

This clonotype has ten or more counts. The rearrangement uses TRBV29-1 and TRBJ1-2; 8 positions match TRBD1. CDR3 length equals 13 residues. Germline-derived CDR1 and CDR2 are SQVTM and ANQGSEA. The ends lost 7 bases at V and 3 bases at J; junction bases unmatched: 7. The CDR3 loop is CSGGQENYYGYTF. The DNA for the CDR3 is TGCAGCGGGGGACAGGAGAACTACTATGGCTACACCTTC.

Many counts were recorded for this clonotype. This chain uses TRBV12-3 or TRBV12-4 with TRBJ2-7; the D is unclear. CDR3 length equals 15 residues. Trimming cost V 7 bases and J 2 bases, with 18 bases left between them. CDR3 DNA: TGTGCCAGCACATTCCATCCAGCAGTAACCTACGAGCAGTACTTC. This translates into CASTFHPAVTYEQYF.

This clonotype was observed a few times. The chain employs TRBV5-1 and TRBJ1-3, with a tentative D call TRBD1 (5 bases). The V and J ends lost 5 bases and 1 base respectively, with 16 bases between them. The CDR3 is made up of 16 amino acids. Germline V gives CDR1 SGHRS, CDR2 YFSETQ. In DNA, the CDR3 is TGCGCCAGCAGTAGGGGCGACGGTGGGTCTGGAAACACCATATATTTT. This codes for CASSRGDGGSGNTIYF.

This clonotype was recorded at least ten times. The V gene is TRBV5-4, the J gene TRBJ2-3, with a tentative D call TRBD2 (5 bases). The V end was cut by 0 bases, the J end by 4 bases, with 6 bases between. The germline gives CDR1 SGHNT, CDR2 YYREEE (reference sequence). This CDR3 is built from 13 residues. The DNA of the CDR3 is TGTGCCAGCAGCTTGGCCGGGGCAGATACGCAGTATTTT. Its translation is CASSLAGADTQYF.

This chain uses TRBV12-3 or TRBV12-4 with TRBJ1-3, with 10 bases fitting TRBD1. The CDR3 extends over 18 amino acids. Trimming cost V 5 bases and J 4 bases; bases outside gene matches: 14. The CDR3 DNA sequence: TGTGCCAGCAGTCTCCGGGACAGGGGCCATCCATCCGGAAACACCATATATTTT. This translates into CASSLRDRGHPSGNTIYF.

The sample holds many counts of this clonotype. The chain uses TRBV18 and TRBJ2-7, with 11 bases matching TRBD1. V gave up 3 bases and J gave up 5 bases; unmatched junction bases: 6. The CDR3 covers 15 residues. Germline assignment: CDR1 KGHSH and CDR2 LQKENI. CDR3 in DNA: TGTGCCAGCTCACCTTTGGGACAGGGGGTCAACGAGCAGTACGTC. It codes for CASSPLGQGVNEQYV.

This clonotype was seen many times. The chain links TRBV6-1 to TRBJ2-5, with TRBD2 identical over 10 bases. The CDR3 spans 13 residues. Germline CDR1 MNHNS, CDR2 SASEGT. J lost 3 bases, V lost 6 bases, and 1 base had no gene match. CDR3 coding DNA: TGTGCCAGCAGAACTAGCGGGGAAGAGACCCAGTACTTC. This gives the protein CASRTSGEETQYF.

This chain joins TRBV15 and TRBJ2-3, with 12 bases fitting TRBD2. The CDR3 totals 18 residues. Trimming cost V 0 bases and J 3 bases; bases outside gene matches: 7. Germline V gene lookup returns CDR1 LNHNV and CDR2 YYDKDF (reference sequence). CDR3 amino acids: CATSRELASGGATDTQYF. In nucleotides, the CDR3 is TGTGCCACCAGCAGAGAATTGGCTAGCGGGGGGGCAACAGATACGCAGTATTTT.

CDR3 residues: CASSTQGTGIQHGYTF. For the CDR3, the DNA is TGTGCCAGCAGCACACAAGGGACAGGGATACAGCATGGCTACACCTTC. V is TRBV9 and J is TRBJ1-2; 9 nucleotides line up with TRBD1. This CDR3 region has 16 residues. CDR1 and CDR2 from the germline V gene are SGDLS and YYNGEE. Trimming took 4 bases from V and 6 from J; bases not matched to a gene: 13.

This clonotype was recorded many times. V is TRBV27 and J is TRBJ2-2; unclear D gene. This CDR3 spans 12 amino acids. Germline V gene data show CDR1 as MNHEY and CDR2 as SMNVEV (reference sequence). The germline V and J ends were trimmed by 3 bases and 8 bases, with 7 bases remaining between them. The CDR3 loop is CASSFGIGELFF. The CDR3 DNA follows: TGTGCCAGCAGTTTCGGTATTGGGGAGCTGTTTTTT.

This clonotype was picked up many times. The chain has TRBV27 and TRBJ2-7, with 7 bases aligning to TRBD2. Unmatched junction bases numbered 4, after V lost 3 bases and J lost 2 bases. CDR1 and CDR2 (germline): MNHEY, SMNVEV (reference sequence). The CDR3 spans 14 residues. The CDR3 DNA follows: TGTGCCAGCAGTTTTAGCGGGCCTCCCTACGAGCAGTACTTC. Translation gives CASSFSGPPYEQYF.

The rearrangement joins TRBV4-1 to TRBJ2-2, with D uncertain. CDR1 is MGHRA, CDR2 YSYEKL, per germline. V was trimmed by 0 bases and J by 5 bases, leaving 10 bases between them. The CDR3 length is 15 residues. The CDR3, as DNA: TGCGCCAGCAGCCAAGAGGGCATGAAAACCGGGGAGCTGTTTTTT. Amino acids: CASSQEGMKTGELFF.